The 13 T cell receptor beta chains reported below all come from one sample, sequenced in a study of T cells in Graves' hyperthyroidism and ophthalmopathy. TCR beta CDR3 region amplification was performed from RNA transcripts. RT-PCR in the first round (using the HTBI primer set) targeted the TCR CDR3. TCRdb reprocessed the multiplex PCR reads with MiXCR, giving one entry per CDR3 protein. This sample has roughly 170,000 distinct CDR3 sequences; approximately 15% occur once, and the top ten carry roughly 28%. The specimen sequenced was blood. The receptors stem from a woman aged 50 to 60 with Graves' hyperthyroidism.

This clonotype was observed many times. The CDR3 loop is CASSYGRGATDTQYF. The CDR3 region has the DNA TGTGCCAGCAGTTACGGACGGGGGGCCACAGATACGCAGTATTTT. The chain recombines TRBV6-6 with TRBJ2-3; D is possibly TRBD2 (7 bases). Germline V gene sequence: CDR1 MNHNY, CDR2 SVGAGI (reference sequence). This CDR3 spans 15 amino acids. Trimming cost V 2 bases and J 2 bases, with 11 bases left between them.

In its sample, this clonotype was seen a few times. This chain uses TRBV7-3 with TRBJ2-3; 8 bases are shared with TRBD2. The germline V gene encodes CDR1 SGHTA and CDR2 FQGTGA. Trimming at V came to 4 bases and at J to 2 bases, leaving 5 bases not matched to a gene. There are 15 residues in the CDR3. CDR3 amino acids: CASSSGGGSTDTQYF. The CDR3 DNA reads as TGTGCCAGCAGCTCGGGCGGGGGGTCCACAGATACGCAGTATTTT.

This clonotype was found many times. The rearrangement uses TRBV18 and TRBJ1-2; 8 bases are shared with TRBD1. The CDR3 has 14 residues. CDR1 and CDR2 (germline): KGHSH, LQKENI. J was trimmed by 5 bases and V by 3 bases; bases with no gene match: 5. DNA of the CDR3: TGTGCCAGCTCACCGTCGACAGGGGAGTATGGCTACACCTTC. Its protein product is CASSPSTGEYGYTF.

This clonotype was counted many times. The rearrangement uses TRBV7-3 and TRBJ2-3; D call uncertain. Trimming stripped 5 bases from V and 7 bases from J, with 7 bases between. CDR3 length: 11 amino acids. Germline CDR1 is SGHTA and CDR2 is FQGTGA. The chain's CDR3 is CASSPLNTQYF. CDR3 coding DNA: TGTGCCAGCAGCCCCCTTAATACGCAGTATTTT.

The chain couples TRBV5-6 to TRBJ1-6, with D possibly being TRBD1 (5 bases). The CDR3 loop spans 14 amino acids. V dropped 0 bases and J dropped 10 bases, with 11 bases sitting between them. Germline V gene data show CDR1 as SGHDT and CDR2 as YYEEEE. DNA of the CDR3: TGTGCCAGCAGCTTGGTGAGGGGTTCATCACCCCTCCACTTT. Its translation: CASSLVRGSSPLHF.

In this sample, this clonotype turned up many times. The rearrangement joins TRBV5-1 to TRBJ2-7, with D possibly TRBD1 on 5 matching bases. The CDR3 is 13 amino acids. Germline V CDR1 and CDR2: SGHRS, YFSETQ. V lost 7 bases to trimming and J lost 0 bases, with 11 bases between them. The CDR3 region has the DNA TGCGCCAGCGGAACAGGAGCCTCCTACGAGCAGTACTTC. Amino acid sequence: CASGTGASYEQYF.

The chain couples TRBV24-1 to TRBJ1-2; 9 bases are a match to TRBD1. V lost 4 bases to trimming and J lost 4 bases; unmatched junction nucleotides: 3. CDR3 length: 14 residues. The germline V gene has CDR1 KGHDR and CDR2 SFDVKD. Written as DNA, the CDR3 is TGTGCCACCAGTGACCCGACAGGGGGCTATGGCTACACCTTC. It specifies CATSDPTGGYGYTF.

There are a few counts of this clonotype. CDR3 coding DNA: TGCGCCAGCAGCCCGAAGACAGGGGGTGGCACTGAAGCTTTCTTT. It encodes CASSPKTGGGTEAFF. This chain links TRBV4-1 with TRBJ1-1; 9 bases are shared with TRBD1. CDR3 length equals 15 residues. The germline V gene encodes CDR1 MGHRA and CDR2 YSYEKL. V was clipped by 4 bases and J by 4 bases; unmatched bases: 7.

J is TRBJ1-5 and V is TRBV7-2; TRBD1 is a possible D gene (5 bases). Trimming removed 2 bases at V and 6 bases at J, with 11 bases between. In germline, CDR1 is SGHTA, CDR2 FQGNSA. The CDR3 covers 14 residues. The CDR3 coding sequence is TGTGCCAGCAGCTTACAGGGAACGATTCAGCCCCAGCATTTT. Protein product: CASSLQGTIQPQHF.

This clonotype was recorded at least ten times. This sequence joins TRBV27 and TRBJ2-7, with D tentatively TRBD2 (5 bases). CDR1 MNHEY and CDR2 SMNVEV come from the germline V gene (reference sequence). This CDR3 comprises 12 residues. Between the trimmed V and J ends, which lost 3 bases and 5 bases, there was a span of 8 bases. The CDR3 is CASSFPGNEQYF. The CDR3 DNA is TGTGCCAGCAGTTTTCCGGGGAACGAGCAGTACTTC.

This clonotype was counted many times. The V and J genes are TRBV6-2 or TRBV6-3 and TRBJ1-1; D gene uncertain. The germline V gene has CDR1 MNHEY and CDR2 SVGEGT. The CDR3 is made up of 13 amino acids. V lost 8 bases to trimming and J lost 1 base, with 11 bases between them. CDR3 in DNA: TGTGCCAGCTTACCGGCAACGAACACTGAAGCTTTCTTT. Amino acids: CASLPATNTEAFF.

This clonotype was counted many times. V is TRBV19 and J is TRBJ1-1; no clear D gene. This CDR3 has 15 residues. Per the germline V gene, CDR1 is LNHDA and CDR2 is SQIVND (reference sequence). Trimming shortened V by 2 bases and J by 0 bases, and 10 bases separated the two germline ends. This CDR3 is CASSIISDLNTEAFF. CDR3 in DNA: TGTGCCAGTAGTATAATTTCAGATTTGAACACTGAAGCTTTCTTT.

This clonotype has at least ten counts. This chain connects TRBV11-2 to TRBJ1-1, with TRBD1 matching over 8 bases. Per the germline V gene, CDR1 is SGHAT and CDR2 is FQNNGV. This CDR3 region has 15 residues. With V trimmed by 5 bases and J by 0 bases, 5 bases remained unmatched. As DNA, the CDR3 is TGTGCCAGCAGCCACCGGACAGGGATGAACACTGAAGCTTTCTTT. Its protein product is CASSHRTGMNTEAFF.